The table lists the clone carrying this T cell receptor beta chain with a count of one. Its antigen is still unknown. It was with 60 Vbeta and 13 Jbeta primers that the PCR ran. Method: immunoSEQ multiplex PCR; TCRdb's copy keeps in-frame clones and lacks some. The sample includes fewer than 200,000 clones, roughly 86% of them seen just once. Germline V CDR1 and CDR2: MDHEN, SYDVKM. The CDR3 has 18 residues. Trimming took off 0 bases at V and 1 base at J, with 16 bases between the two ends. Unrecorded immune exposures were likely, despite nominal health at sampling. This record belongs to a study of cytomegalovirus exposure and HLA in healthy donors. The study's findings and limits: Researchers reported from a later analysis that most CMV-associated TCR beta chains appeared HLA-restricted. Within an earlier analysis, most TCR beta V segments proved productive either about 87% or about 30% of the time. In a later analysis, at a false discovery rate of 0.05, 15,000 to 20,000 TCR beta sequences were associated with HLA alleles.

This sequence was found in a man in his forties in good health and CMV-seropositive. V and J are TRBV28 and TRBJ2-1, with D perhaps matching TRBD1 (7 bases). Sequenced sample: PBMCs. CDR3 sequence (DNA): TGTGCCAGCAGTTTATGGGGGGGACAGATACCGTCCTACAATGAGCAGTTCTTC. Amino acids: CASSLWGGQIPSYNEQFF.